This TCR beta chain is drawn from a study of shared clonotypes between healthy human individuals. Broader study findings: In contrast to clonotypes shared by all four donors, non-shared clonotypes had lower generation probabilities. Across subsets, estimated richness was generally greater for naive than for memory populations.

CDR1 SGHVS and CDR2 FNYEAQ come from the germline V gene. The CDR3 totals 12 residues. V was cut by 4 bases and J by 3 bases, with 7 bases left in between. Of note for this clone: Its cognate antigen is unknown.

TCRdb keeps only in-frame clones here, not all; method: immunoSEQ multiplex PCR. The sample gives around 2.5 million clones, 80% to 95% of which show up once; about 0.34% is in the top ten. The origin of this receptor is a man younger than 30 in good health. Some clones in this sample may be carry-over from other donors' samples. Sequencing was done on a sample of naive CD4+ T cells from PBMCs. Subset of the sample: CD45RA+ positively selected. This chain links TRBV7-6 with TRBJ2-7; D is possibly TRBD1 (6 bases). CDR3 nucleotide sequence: TGTGCCAGCAGCTCACAGGGCTACGAGCAGTACTTC. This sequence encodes CASSSQGYEQYF.